Following are 26 T cell receptor beta chains from one sample sequenced in a study of T cells after posttransplantation cyclophosphamide. TCRdb keeps only in-frame clones here, not all; method: immunoSEQ multiplex PCR. The sample has tens of thousands of clones; about 86% are singletons. Sequences were obtained from PBMCs. All receptors derive from a man younger than 40 with a blood cancer, CMV-positive, and with a related stem cell donor.

The chain employs TRBV28 and TRBJ2-1; maybe TRBD1 (6 bases). V shed 5 bases and J shed 8 bases, with 16 bases lying between them. The CDR3 is 14 amino acids. The germline V gene encodes CDR1 MDHEN and CDR2 SYDVKM. The CDR3 bases are TGTGCCAGCAGTAAACCACCCAGGGGTGATGAGCAGTTCTTC. The encoded protein is CASSKPPRGDEQFF.

CDR3 nucleotide sequence: TGTGCCAGCAGCCCCCGTCGCTCCCAGCGGGAAAAAGAGACCCAGTACTTC. Its protein product is CASSPRRSQREKETQYF. The rearrangement links TRBV11-3 to TRBJ2-5, with 7 bases lining up with TRBD2. The CDR3 sequence is 17 residues long. The ends lost 5 bases at V and 3 bases at J; junction bases unmatched: 15. Germline V CDR1 and CDR2: SGHNT, YENEEA.

On this clone: The junction shows a germline mismatch at one end, possibly a read error. The chain has TRBV19 and TRBJ1-2; 9 nucleotides align to TRBD1. From germline, CDR1 is LNHDA and CDR2 SQIVND (reference sequence). This CDR3 has 15 residues. The CDR3 is CASGIGGQGSDGYTF. CDR3 nucleotide sequence: TGTGCCAGTGGTATCGGGGGACAGGGCAGCGATGGCTACACCTTC.

The V gene is TRBV9, the J gene TRBJ2-3; 12 nucleotides align to TRBD2. Germline CDR1 SGDLS, CDR2 YYNGEE. The CDR3 is 15 amino acids. The V segment lost 4 bases and the J segment 6 bases; nucleotides outside the gene matches: 6. CDR3 bases: TGTGCCAGCAGCAGACTAGCGGGAGAGTCGGATACGCAGTATTTT. Translating it yields CASSRLAGESDTQYF.

This clone has a handful of counts. This chain uses TRBV7-9 with TRBJ1-1; weak D call: TRBD1 (6 bases). There are 14 residues in the CDR3. V was clipped by 5 bases and J by 3 bases, with 13 bases between them. The germline V gene has CDR1 SEHNR and CDR2 FQNEAQ (reference sequence). Written as DNA, the CDR3 is TGTGCCAGCAGCCAGGGGACATCTCACACTGAAGCTTTCTTT. Translated: CASSQGTSHTEAFF.

The gene calls are TRBV7-2 and TRBJ1-5; 10 bases agree with TRBD1. From germline, CDR1 is SGHTA and CDR2 FQGNSA. There are 15 residues in the CDR3. Trimming cost V 4 bases and J 5 bases; bases outside gene matches: 5. CDR3 protein: CASSSGQGKHQPQHF. CDR3 DNA sequence: TGTGCCAGCAGCTCGGGACAGGGGAAACATCAGCCCCAGCATTTT.

This clone was recorded a few times. V and J are TRBV5-5 and TRBJ1-5; D may be TRBD1 (5 bases). The CDR3 contains 16 residues. The V end lost 2 bases, the J end lost 2 bases, and 14 bases lay between the germline ends. The germline V gene has CDR1 SGHKS and CDR2 YYEKEE (reference sequence). The chain's CDR3 is CASSFGKTGGNQPQHF. CDR3 sequence (DNA): TGTGCCAGCAGCTTCGGGAAAACGGGGGGCAATCAGCCCCAGCATTTT. Looking up the rest from reference TRBV5-5 and TRBJ1-5 gives the full variable domain: DAGVTQSPTHLIKTRGQQVTLRCSPISGHKSVSWYQQVLGQGPQFIFQYYEKEERGRGNFPDRFSARQFPNYSSELNVNALLLGDSALYLCASSFGKTGGNQPQHFGDGTRLSIL.

V usage is TRBV19 and J usage is TRBJ1-1, with D uncertain. The CDR3 consists of 12 residues. Germline V lookup: CDR1 LNHDA, CDR2 SQIVND (reference sequence). The V and J ends lost 6 bases and 5 bases respectively, with 10 bases between them. As DNA, the CDR3 is TGTGCCAGTAGAGCGGGTTCGACTGAAGCTTTCTTT. This translates into CASRAGSTEAFF.

The chain is built from TRBV7-8 and TRBJ2-1, with 14 nucleotides matching TRBD2. The CDR3 length is 15 residues. Losses at the gene ends were 4 bases for V and 7 bases for J; bases not matched to a gene: 3. Germline V gene lookup returns CDR1 SGHVS and CDR2 FQNEAQ. The CDR3 reads CASSSGTSGRNEQFF. The DNA of the CDR3 is TGTGCCAGCAGCTCCGGGACTAGCGGGAGAAATGAGCAGTTCTTC.

The rearrangement uses TRBV19 and TRBJ2-1; D unresolved. This CDR3 has 13 residues. V was shortened by 7 bases and J by 0 bases, with 7 bases between the two germline ends. Germline V gene lookup returns CDR1 LNHDA and CDR2 SQIVND (reference sequence). This CDR3 reads CASKSGSYNEQFF. CDR3 nucleotides: TGTGCCAGTAAGTCGGGCTCCTACAATGAGCAGTTCTTC.

This chain joins TRBV6-5 and TRBJ2-5; 10 bases align to TRBD2. Looked up from germline, CDR1 is MNHEY and CDR2 is SVGAGI. The CDR3 contains 15 residues. V lost 6 bases to trimming and J lost 4 bases; unmatched junction nucleotides: 8. In nucleotides, the CDR3 is TGTGCCAGCAGCCACCGGGGACTAGCGCGAGAGACCCAGTACTTC. Protein: CASSHRGLARETQYF.

The genes are TRBV28 and TRBJ1-2; 9 positions match TRBD1. The CDR3 covers 15 residues. Trimming cost V 6 bases and J 5 bases; bases outside gene matches: 10. In germline, CDR1 is MDHEN, CDR2 SYDVKM. For the CDR3, the DNA is TGTGCCAGCAGGTCTACAGGGGGCGCCTTGTATGGCTACACCTTC. This sequence encodes CASRSTGGALYGYTF.

The V call is TRBV5-4, the J call TRBJ2-7; maybe TRBD2 (7 bases). Germline V gene sequence: CDR1 SGHNT, CDR2 YYREEE (reference sequence). The V gene lost 4 bases and the J gene lost 2 bases, with 16 bases spanning the gap. This CDR3 contains 15 residues. This CDR3 reads CASSRERDTAYEQYF. In nucleotides, the CDR3 is TGTGCCAGCAGCCGTGAGCGGGACACCGCCTACGAGCAGTACTTC.

This clone has a single count. V usage is TRBV7-2 and J usage is TRBJ2-3; TRBD1 agrees at 7 bases. The junction had 8 bases not matched to a gene; V was cut back by 6 bases and J by 2 bases. CDR3 length equals 15 residues. Germline V lookup: CDR1 SGHTA, CDR2 FQGNSA. The CDR3 sequence: CASRPTGSYTDTQYF. The CDR3 region has the DNA TGTGCCAGCAGACCGACAGGGTCATACACAGATACGCAGTATTTT.

V gene TRBV7-9 combines with J gene TRBJ2-5, with 8 nucleotides matching TRBD2. This CDR3 is 16 amino acids long. CDR1 is SEHNR and CDR2 is FQNEAQ in the germline V gene (reference sequence). With V trimmed by 3 bases and J by 2 bases, 8 bases remained unmatched. This chain's CDR3 is CASSLATSAEQETQYF. In nucleotides, the CDR3 is TGTGCCAGCAGCTTGGCGACTAGCGCAGAGCAAGAGACCCAGTACTTC. The full variable domain, with the rest looked up from reference TRBV7-9 and TRBJ2-5, is DTGVSQNPRHKITKRGQNVTFRCDPISEHNRLYWYRQTLGQGPEFLTYFQNEAQLEKSRLLSDRFSAERPKGSFSTLEIQRTEQGDSAMYLCASSLATSAEQETQYFGPGTRLLVL.

The gene calls are TRBV28 and TRBJ1-1; weak D call: TRBD1 (6 bases). The CDR3 covers 16 residues. CDR1 is MDHEN, CDR2 SYDVKM, per germline. V was clipped by 5 bases and J by 0 bases, with 16 bases between them. The CDR3, as DNA: TGTGCCAGCAGTCCGTCCCAGGGGTGGGTGAACACTGAAGCTTTCTTT. It is translated as CASSPSQGWVNTEAFF.

The V gene is TRBV7-2, the J gene TRBJ2-1; a weak D match, TRBD2 (6 bases). Deletions cut 1 base from V and 6 bases from J, with 16 bases between. Looked up from germline, CDR1 is SGHTA and CDR2 is FQGNSA. The CDR3 extends over 16 amino acids. The CDR3 protein is CASSLVLLAPRNEQFF. The CDR3 nucleotides read TGTGCCAGCAGCTTAGTTTTGCTAGCGCCCCGCAATGAGCAGTTCTTC.

The chain has TRBV4-1 and TRBJ2-3; TRBD1 agrees at 8 bases. Germline CDR1 MGHRA, CDR2 YSYEKL. Trimming at V came to 1 base and at J to 1 base, leaving 10 bases not matched to a gene. This CDR3 contains 18 residues. In DNA, the CDR3 is TGCGCCAGCAGCCAAGGGGAATGGACAGGGTATGGCACAGATACGCAGTATTTT. It codes for CASSQGEWTGYGTDTQYF.

The V gene is TRBV7-9, the J gene TRBJ1-3, with 7 nucleotides matching TRBD1. Germline V gene lookup returns CDR1 SEHNR and CDR2 FQNEAQ (reference sequence). This CDR3 comprises 16 residues. Trimming took 5 bases from V and 1 from J; bases not matched to a gene: 8. CDR3 coding DNA: TGTGCCAGCAGCCCAGAGGGACAGCTATCTGGAAACACCATATATTTT. Its translation is CASSPEGQLSGNTIYF.

This chain connects TRBV18 to TRBJ2-1; 8 bases fit TRBD1. This CDR3 has 15 amino acids. The germline V gene has CDR1 KGHSH and CDR2 LQKENI. J was trimmed by 7 bases and V by 0 bases; bases with no gene match: 5. As DNA, the CDR3 is TGTGCCAGCTCACCACCGCACAGGGGGAATAATGAGCAGTTCTTC. It yields the protein CASSPPHRGNNEQFF.

The chain recombines TRBV21-1 with TRBJ2-7; the table gives TRBD1 as D, unverified against the DNA. TRBV21-1 is a recognized pseudogene. The CDR3 is 15 residues long. In DNA form, the CDR3 reads TGTGCCAGCAGCAAACCGGGACAGGGGCCATACGAGCAGTACTTC. Its translation: CASSKPGQGPYEQYF.

The V and J genes are TRBV5-1 and TRBJ2-2; TRBD1 might be the D (5 bases). This CDR3 spans 17 amino acids. Germline V CDR1 and CDR2: SGHRS, YFSETQ. The V gene lost 0 bases and the J gene lost 0 bases, with 12 bases spanning the gap. Here the CDR3 DNA reads TGCGCCAGCAGCTTGGCCGTAGACAGTTCGAACACCGGGGAGCTGTTTTTT. Translation: CASSLAVDSSNTGELFF.

This clone has just one count. This rearrangement joins TRBV28 to TRBJ1-4; possible D gene TRBD1, 5 bases. The CDR3 contains 15 residues. Germline V lookup: CDR1 MDHEN, CDR2 SYDVKM. V lost 6 bases and J 8 bases, leaving 19 bases between the germline ends. The CDR3 loop is CASRPLGLKGEKLFF. The CDR3 region has the DNA TGTGCCAGCAGGCCCTTAGGCCTCAAGGGGGAAAAACTGTTTTTT. The complete variable domain, with remaining parts taken from reference TRBV28 and TRBJ1-4, reads DVKVTQSSRYLVKRTGEKVFLECVQDMDHENMFWYRQDPGLGLRLIYFSYDVKMKEKGDIPEGYSVSREKKERFSLILESASTNQTSMYLCASRPLGLKGEKLFFGSGTQLSVL.

The CDR3 loop reads CASSLADLGRAGGRETQYF. The DNA of the CDR3 is TGCGCCAGCAGCTTGGCCGACCTGGGGAGGGCAGGGGGCAGAGAGACCCAGTACTTC. V is TRBV5-1 and J is TRBJ2-5; TRBD1 might be the D (8 bases). Germline assignment: CDR1 SGHRS and CDR2 YFSETQ. V was clipped by 0 bases and J by 4 bases, with 25 bases between them. This CDR3 contains 19 residues.

The rearrangement links TRBV5-8 to TRBJ1-3; D uncertain. Trimming took 2 bases from V and 0 from J, leaving 6 bases between them. This CDR3 spans 14 amino acids. Germline V lookup: CDR1 SGHTS, CDR2 YDEGEE. The chain's CDR3 is CASSFFRSGNTIYF. The CDR3 DNA follows: TGTGCCAGCAGCTTTTTCCGCTCTGGAAACACCATATATTTT.

The V gene is TRBV5-1, the J gene TRBJ2-1, with D possibly matching TRBD1 (6 bases). The ends were cut back, 4 bases at V and 0 bases at J, with 14 bases in the middle. Per germline, CDR1 SGHRS and CDR2 YFSETQ. The CDR3 is made up of 16 amino acids. This chain's CDR3 is CASSPRGDASYNEQFF. CDR3 DNA: TGCGCCAGCAGCCCCAGGGGAGACGCCTCCTACAATGAGCAGTTCTTC.